This TCR beta chain was sequenced for a study of shared clonotypes between healthy human individuals. Clones were read by immunoSEQ multiplex PCR, and TCRdb kept only the in-frame ones, dropping some. The data hold roughly 2.1 million clones, with just over 90% observed a single time. Naive CD8 cells were CD45RO-negative, positively selected for CCR7, excluding terminally differentiated effector memory CD45RA+ cells. This TCR came from a young man in good health. Some clones in this sample may be carry-over from other donors' samples. Sequences were obtained from naive CD8+ T cells from PBMCs.

This CDR3 is CASREFRMTYTEAFF. DNA for the CDR3: TGTGCCAGCAGAGAGTTTCGAATGACCTACACTGAAGCTTTCTTT. The gene calls are TRBV6-5 and TRBJ1-1; D not resolved. The CDR3 length is 15 residues. Trimming cost V 6 bases and J 3 bases, with 17 bases left between them. Per germline, CDR1 MNHEY and CDR2 SVGAGI.